This T cell receptor (beta chain) was retrieved from a study of response to subunit inactivated influenza vaccine. Per the germline V gene, CDR1 is SGHVS and CDR2 is FQNEAQ. The CDR3 is made up of 15 amino acids. V was pared by 5 bases and J by 0 bases, with 13 bases between. One entry per CDR3 protein results from TCRdb running MiXCR on the RT-PCR reads. The sample contains hundreds of thousands of distinct CDR3 sequences, 7.6% of which appear only once. Findings and caveats of the study: Each seasonal flu vaccination may recruit only limited new T cells, authors suggested.

This clonotype was picked up a small number of times. Its antigen is as yet unknown. Sequenced material: PBMCs from blood, taken less than 30 months after vaccination. The chain joins TRBV7-8 to TRBJ2-5; no clear D. This clonotype was obtained from a man between 45 and 75 years old who received an inactivated influenza vaccine. The CDR3 region is CASSPSRRNQETQYF. DNA for the CDR3: TGTGCCAGCAGCCCGAGCAGACGCAACCAAGAGACCCAGTACTTC.